These 16 T cell receptor beta chains share one sample of origin, sequenced in a study of blood T cells in healthy people across ages. Combining a sample-barcoded 5' primer with a J-beta primer mix, a second PCR ran for roughly 6 to 11 cycles. TCRdb processed the 5' RACE reads anew with MiXCR; each CDR3 protein has one entry. The table lists fewer than 2 million distinct CDR3 sequences, approximately 40% of them singletons. Sequencing used blood. All receptors come from a human donor in good health.

CDR3 DNA sequence: TGTGCCAGCATGCCCATAGCGGGGACCACAGATACGCAGTATTTT. This encodes CASMPIAGTTDTQYF. The chain links TRBV7-9 to TRBJ2-3; TRBD2 matches at 8 bases. After removal of 7 bases from V and 2 bases from J, the junction contained 8 bases not matched to a gene. The CDR3 loop spans 15 amino acids. Germline CDR1 and CDR2: SEHNR and FQNEAQ (reference sequence).

The V gene is TRBV7-2, the J gene TRBJ2-5; tentative D call: TRBD1 (5 bases). V was pared by 1 base and J by 0 bases, with 12 bases between. The V gene's germline CDR1 is SGHTA and CDR2 FQGNSA. This CDR3 is built from 16 residues. CDR3 sequence (DNA): TGTGCCAGCAGCTTAGTTACAGGCAGATACCAAGAGACCCAGTACTTC. Translated, it gives CASSLVTGRYQETQYF.

The genes are TRBV4-3 and TRBJ1-4, with 9 bases identical to TRBD1. The J segment lost 6 bases and the V segment lost 3 bases, leaving 8 bases of the junction unmatched. CDR3 size: 16 residues. In germline, CDR1 is LGHNA, CDR2 YSLEER. CDR3 in DNA: TGCGCCAGCAGCCAGGATACAGGGGGCGCAGATGAAAAACTGTTTTTT. It encodes CASSQDTGGADEKLFF.

V is TRBV9 and J is TRBJ2-3, with D possibly matching TRBD1 (5 bases). The V end lost 0 bases, the J end lost 1 base, and 15 bases lay between the germline ends. There are 17 residues in the CDR3. The germline gives CDR1 SGDLS, CDR2 YYNGEE. In nucleotides, the CDR3 is TGTGCCAGCAGCGTAGTGGCAGGGCGGTGGGGCACAGATACGCAGTATTTT. Its protein is CASSVVAGRWGTDTQYF. Supplemented by reference TRBV9 and TRBJ2-3, the full variable domain reads DSGVTQTPKHLITATGQRVTLRCSPRSGDLSVYWYQQSLDQGLQFLIQYYNGEERAKGNILERFSAQQFPDLHSELNLSSLELGDSALYFCASSVVAGRWGTDTQYFGPGTRLTVL.

The V call is TRBV7-8, the J call TRBJ2-1; possible D gene TRBD2, 5 bases. Trimming removed 5 bases at V and 3 bases at J, with 23 bases between. Germline values: CDR1 SGHVS, CDR2 FQNEAQ. There are 18 residues in the CDR3. In nucleotides, the CDR3 is TGTGCCAGCAGCGTACCTATGTGGGGAGCGGAAGGCTACAATGAGCAGTTCTTC. Translation: CASSVPMWGAEGYNEQFF.

This clonotype was observed a few times. This chain uses TRBV27 with TRBJ1-5, with D perhaps TRBD1 (5 bases). CDR3 length equals 15 residues. V was pared by 0 bases and J by 5 bases, with 11 bases between. Looked up from germline, CDR1 is MNHEY and CDR2 is SMNVEV (reference sequence). The CDR3 DNA follows: TGTGCCAGCAGTTTATCAGGAGGGACCCATCAGCCCCAGCATTTT. Its translation: CASSLSGGTHQPQHF.

This clonotype was found a few times. The rearrangement joins TRBV5-1 to TRBJ2-7; D may be TRBD1 (6 bases). V lost 0 bases to trimming and J lost 6 bases, with 13 bases between them. CDR1 is SGHRS, CDR2 YFSETQ, per germline. The CDR3 consists of 14 residues. CDR3 loop: CASSLDGDTIEQYF. CDR3 nucleotide sequence: TGCGCCAGCAGCTTGGACGGGGACACCATCGAGCAGTACTTC.

The chain is built from TRBV20-1 and TRBJ2-3; 9 positions agree with TRBD2. After removal of 0 bases from V and 8 bases from J, the junction contained 12 bases not matched to a gene. CDR3 length: 16 residues. Germline V gene sequence: CDR1 DFQATT, CDR2 SNEGSKA (reference sequence). The CDR3 DNA sequence: TGCAGTGCTAGAGAACTAGCTAGCGGGGCCCTCGGTACGCAGTATTTT. It is translated as CSARELASGALGTQYF.

The chain employs TRBV14 and TRBJ2-1; D is tentatively TRBD1 or TRBD2 (5 bases each). This CDR3 has 17 residues. Germline-derived CDR1 and CDR2 are SGHDN and FVKESK. Between the trimmed V and J ends, which lost 0 bases and 8 bases, there was a span of 20 bases. DNA of the CDR3: TGTGCCAGCAGCCAAGACCCCATGTCGGGGCCCCTCCATGAGCAGTTCTTC. Protein sequence: CASSQDPMSGPLHEQFF.

V gene TRBV19 combines with J gene TRBJ2-7; D unclear. CDR3 length: 13 amino acids. V gave up 4 bases and J gave up 3 bases, with 10 bases separating them. CDR1 is LNHDA and CDR2 is SQIVND in the germline V gene (reference sequence). This CDR3 is CASSKGNYYEQYF. DNA of the CDR3: TGTGCCAGTAGTAAGGGTAACTACTACGAGCAGTACTTC. Using reference TRBV19 and TRBJ2-7 for the parts outside the CDR3, the full variable domain is DGGITQSPKYLFRKEGQNVTLSCEQNLNHDAMYWYRQDPGQGLRLIYYSQIVNDFQKGDIAEGYSVSREKKESFPLTVTSAQKNPTAFYLCASSKGNYYEQYFGPGTRLTVT.

The rearrangement joins TRBV7-6 to TRBJ2-1; a possible D gene is TRBD1 (6 bases). The CDR3 totals 14 residues. Germline V gene data show CDR1 as SGHVS and CDR2 as FNYEAQ. Trimming removed 10 bases at V and 2 bases at J, with 15 bases between. CDR3 DNA: TGTGCCACCGGCCAGGCAGGGGCCTACAATGAGCAGTTCTTC. Its translation: CATGQAGAYNEQFF. The full variable domain, in which reference TRBV7-6 and TRBJ2-1 provide the parts outside the CDR3, is GAGVSQSPRYKVTKRGQDVALRCDPISGHVSLYWYRQALGQGPEFLTYFNYEAQQDKSGLPNDRFSAERPEGSISTLTIQRTEQRDSAMYRCATGQAGAYNEQFFGPGTRLTVL.

The V and J genes are TRBV2 and TRBJ1-2; no clear D gene. Trimming cost V 5 bases and J 0 bases, with 13 bases left between them. This CDR3 spans 15 amino acids. Germline assignment: CDR1 SNHLY and CDR2 FYNNEI. The CDR3 reads CASSIPDGSNYGYTF. The CDR3 DNA follows: TGTGCCAGCAGTATCCCAGACGGTTCTAACTATGGCTACACCTTC. Full variable domain (outside the CDR3, taken from reference TRBV2 and TRBJ1-2): EPEVTQTPSHQVTQMGQEVILRCVPISNHLYFYWYRQILGQKVEFLVSFYNNEISEKSEIFDDQFSVERPDGSNFTLKIRSTKLEDSAMYFCASSIPDGSNYGYTFGSGTRLTVV.

The chain is built from TRBV20-1 and TRBJ1-2; 7 bases fit TRBD1. The junction had 6 bases not matched to a gene; V was cut back by 2 bases and J by 0 bases. Germline V gene data show CDR1 as DFQATT and CDR2 as SNEGSKA (reference sequence). This CDR3 comprises 15 residues. CDR3 protein: CSARIRQGANYGYTF. The CDR3 DNA is TGCAGTGCTAGAATTCGCCAGGGGGCTAACTATGGCTACACCTTC.

The chain joins TRBV27 to TRBJ2-7, with 7 bases fitting TRBD2. The CDR3 sequence is 14 residues long. V was clipped by 5 bases and J by 5 bases; unmatched bases: 9. Germline V gene lookup returns CDR1 MNHEY and CDR2 SMNVEV (reference sequence). The CDR3 sequence: CASSGGGGWHEQYF. The CDR3 coding sequence is TGTGCCAGCAGTGGGGGGGGTGGCTGGCACGAGCAGTACTTC.

V usage is TRBV3-1 and J usage is TRBJ2-3, with D tentatively TRBD1 or TRBD2 (5 bases each). The length of the CDR3 is 16 residues. V was clipped by 0 bases and J by 0 bases, with 10 bases between them. The germline gives CDR1 LGHDT, CDR2 YNNKEL (reference sequence). CDR3 bases: TGTGCCAGCAGCCAAGAGGGGTGGGGGAGCACAGATACGCAGTATTTT. This encodes CASSQEGWGSTDTQYF.

The rearrangement joins TRBV27 to TRBJ2-3; D is ambiguous. V gave up 2 bases and J gave up 4 bases, with 16 bases separating them. Germline CDR1 is MNHEY and CDR2 is SMNVEV (reference sequence). The CDR3 sequence is 16 residues long. The CDR3, as DNA: TGTGCCAGCAGTTTAAACACCCGAAGGATTCCAGATACGCAGTATTTT. Residues: CASSLNTRRIPDTQYF.